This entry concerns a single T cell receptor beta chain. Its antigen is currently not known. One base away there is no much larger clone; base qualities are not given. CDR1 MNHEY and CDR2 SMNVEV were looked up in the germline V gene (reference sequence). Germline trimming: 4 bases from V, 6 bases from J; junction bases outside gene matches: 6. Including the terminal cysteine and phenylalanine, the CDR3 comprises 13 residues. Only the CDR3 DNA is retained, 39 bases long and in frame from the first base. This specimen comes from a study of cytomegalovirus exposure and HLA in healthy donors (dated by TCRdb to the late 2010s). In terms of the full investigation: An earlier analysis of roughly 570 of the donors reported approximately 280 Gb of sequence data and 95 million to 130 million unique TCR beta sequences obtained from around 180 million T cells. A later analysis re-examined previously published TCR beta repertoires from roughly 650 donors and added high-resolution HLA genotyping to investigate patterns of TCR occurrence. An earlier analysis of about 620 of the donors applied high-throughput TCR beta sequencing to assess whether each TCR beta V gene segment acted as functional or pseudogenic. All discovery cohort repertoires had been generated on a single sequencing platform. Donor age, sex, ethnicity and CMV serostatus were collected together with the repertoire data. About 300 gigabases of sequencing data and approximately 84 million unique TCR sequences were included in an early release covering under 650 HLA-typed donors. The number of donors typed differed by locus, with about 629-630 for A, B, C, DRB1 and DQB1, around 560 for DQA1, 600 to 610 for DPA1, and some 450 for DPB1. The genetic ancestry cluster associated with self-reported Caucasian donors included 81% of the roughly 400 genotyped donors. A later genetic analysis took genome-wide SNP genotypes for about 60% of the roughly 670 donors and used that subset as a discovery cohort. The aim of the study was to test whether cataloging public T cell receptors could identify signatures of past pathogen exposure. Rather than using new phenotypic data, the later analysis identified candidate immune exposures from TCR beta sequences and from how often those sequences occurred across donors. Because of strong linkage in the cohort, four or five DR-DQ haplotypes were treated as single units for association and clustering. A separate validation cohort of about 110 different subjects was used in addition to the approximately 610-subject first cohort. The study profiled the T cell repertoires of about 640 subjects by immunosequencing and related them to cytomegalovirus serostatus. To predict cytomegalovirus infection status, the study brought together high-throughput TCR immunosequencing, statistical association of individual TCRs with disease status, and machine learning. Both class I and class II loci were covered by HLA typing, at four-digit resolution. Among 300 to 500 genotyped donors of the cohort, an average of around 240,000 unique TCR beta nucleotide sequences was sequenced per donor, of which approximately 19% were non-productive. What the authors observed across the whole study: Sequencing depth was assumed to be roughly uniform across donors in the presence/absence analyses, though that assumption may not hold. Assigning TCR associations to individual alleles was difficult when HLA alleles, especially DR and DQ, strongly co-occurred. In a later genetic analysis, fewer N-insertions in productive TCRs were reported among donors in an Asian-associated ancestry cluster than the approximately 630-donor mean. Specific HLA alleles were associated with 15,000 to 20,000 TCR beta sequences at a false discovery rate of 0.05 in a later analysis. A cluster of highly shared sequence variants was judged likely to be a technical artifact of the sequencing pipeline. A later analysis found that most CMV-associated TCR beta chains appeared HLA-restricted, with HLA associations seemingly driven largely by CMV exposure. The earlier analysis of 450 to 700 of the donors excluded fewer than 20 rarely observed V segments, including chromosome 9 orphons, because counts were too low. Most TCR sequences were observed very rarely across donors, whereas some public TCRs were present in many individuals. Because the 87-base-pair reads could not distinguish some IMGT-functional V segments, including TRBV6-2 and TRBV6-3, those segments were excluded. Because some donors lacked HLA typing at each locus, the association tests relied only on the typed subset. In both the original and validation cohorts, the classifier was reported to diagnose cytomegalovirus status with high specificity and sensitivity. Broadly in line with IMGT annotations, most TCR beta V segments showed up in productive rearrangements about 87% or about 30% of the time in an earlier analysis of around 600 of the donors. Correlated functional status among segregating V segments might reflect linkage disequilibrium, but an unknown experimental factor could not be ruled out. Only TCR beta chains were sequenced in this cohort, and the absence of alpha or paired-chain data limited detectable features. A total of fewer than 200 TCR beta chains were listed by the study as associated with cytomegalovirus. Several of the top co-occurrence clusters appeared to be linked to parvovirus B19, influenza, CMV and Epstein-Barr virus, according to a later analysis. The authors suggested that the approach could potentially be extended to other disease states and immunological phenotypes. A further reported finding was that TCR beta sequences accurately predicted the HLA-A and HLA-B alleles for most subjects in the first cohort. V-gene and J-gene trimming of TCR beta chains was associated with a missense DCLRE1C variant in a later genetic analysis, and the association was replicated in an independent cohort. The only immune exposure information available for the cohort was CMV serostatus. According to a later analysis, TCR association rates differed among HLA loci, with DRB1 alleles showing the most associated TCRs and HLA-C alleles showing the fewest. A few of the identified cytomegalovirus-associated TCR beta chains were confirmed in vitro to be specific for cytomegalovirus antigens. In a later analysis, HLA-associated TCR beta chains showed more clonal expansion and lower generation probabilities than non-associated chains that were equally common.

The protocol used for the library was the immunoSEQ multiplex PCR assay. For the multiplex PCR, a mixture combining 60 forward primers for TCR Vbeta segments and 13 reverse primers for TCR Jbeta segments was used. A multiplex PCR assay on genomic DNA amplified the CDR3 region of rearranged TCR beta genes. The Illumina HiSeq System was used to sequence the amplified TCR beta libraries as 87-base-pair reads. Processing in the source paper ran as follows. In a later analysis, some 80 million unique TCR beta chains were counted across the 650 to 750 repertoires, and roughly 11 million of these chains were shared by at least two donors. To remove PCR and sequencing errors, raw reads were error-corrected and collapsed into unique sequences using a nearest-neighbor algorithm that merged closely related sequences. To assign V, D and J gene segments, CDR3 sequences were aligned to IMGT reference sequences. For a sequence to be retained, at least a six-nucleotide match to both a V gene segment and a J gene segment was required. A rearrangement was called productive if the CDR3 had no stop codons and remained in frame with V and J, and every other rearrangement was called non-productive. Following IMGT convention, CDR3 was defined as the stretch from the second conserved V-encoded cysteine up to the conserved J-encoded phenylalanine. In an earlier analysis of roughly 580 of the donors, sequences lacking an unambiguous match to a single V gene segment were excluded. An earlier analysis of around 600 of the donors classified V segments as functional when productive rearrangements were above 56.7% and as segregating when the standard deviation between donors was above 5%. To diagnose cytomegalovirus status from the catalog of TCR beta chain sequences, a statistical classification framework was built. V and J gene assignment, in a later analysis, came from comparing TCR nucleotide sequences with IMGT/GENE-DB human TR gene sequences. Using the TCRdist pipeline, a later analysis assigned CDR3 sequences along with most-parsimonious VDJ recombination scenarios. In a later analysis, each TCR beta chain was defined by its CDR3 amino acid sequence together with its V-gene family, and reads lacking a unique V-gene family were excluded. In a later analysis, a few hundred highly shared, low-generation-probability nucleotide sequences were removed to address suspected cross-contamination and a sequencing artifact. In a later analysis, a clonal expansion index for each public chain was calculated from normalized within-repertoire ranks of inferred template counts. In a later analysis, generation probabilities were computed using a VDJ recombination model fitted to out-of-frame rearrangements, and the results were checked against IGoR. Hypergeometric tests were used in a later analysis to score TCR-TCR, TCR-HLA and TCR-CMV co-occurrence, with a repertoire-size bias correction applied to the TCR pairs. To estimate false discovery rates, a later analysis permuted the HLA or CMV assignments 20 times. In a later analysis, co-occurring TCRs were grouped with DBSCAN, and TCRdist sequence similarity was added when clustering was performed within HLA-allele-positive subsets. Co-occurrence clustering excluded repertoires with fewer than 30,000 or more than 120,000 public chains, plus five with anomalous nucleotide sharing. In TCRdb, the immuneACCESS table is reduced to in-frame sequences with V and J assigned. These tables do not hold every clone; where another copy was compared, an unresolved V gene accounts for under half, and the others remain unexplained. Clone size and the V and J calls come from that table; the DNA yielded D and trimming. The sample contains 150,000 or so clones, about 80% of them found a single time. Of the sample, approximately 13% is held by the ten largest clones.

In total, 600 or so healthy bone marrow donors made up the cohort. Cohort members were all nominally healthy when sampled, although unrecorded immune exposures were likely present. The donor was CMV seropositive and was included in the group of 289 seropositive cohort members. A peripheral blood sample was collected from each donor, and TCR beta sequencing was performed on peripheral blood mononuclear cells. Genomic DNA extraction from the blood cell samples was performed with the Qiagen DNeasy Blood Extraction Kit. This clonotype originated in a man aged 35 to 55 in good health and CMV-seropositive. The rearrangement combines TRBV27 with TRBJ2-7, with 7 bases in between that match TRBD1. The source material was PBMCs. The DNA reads TGTGCCAGCAGTTCTCTACAGGGGACCGAGCAGTACTTC. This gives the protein CASSSLQGTEQYF.